Below, 18 T cell receptor beta chains from the same sample are listed, as sequenced in a study of blood T cell repertoires in COVID-19. Here immunoSEQ multiplex PCR was the method, and the copy in TCRdb shows in-frame clones only, minus some. The profile covers 200,000 to 250,000 clones, with 87% appearing a single time and 10% to 11% taken by the ten largest. The source material was PBMCs or T cells enriched from blood (not recorded which). The source is a man aged 25 to 40 who had recovered from COVID-19.

This sequence joins TRBV6-5 and TRBJ2-7; TRBD1 matches at 8 bases. CDR3 length equals 15 residues. Germline assignment: CDR1 MNHEY and CDR2 SVGAGI. Germline trimming cut 2 bases from V and 6 bases from J; bases unmatched to any gene: 9. CDR3 DNA sequence: TGTGCCAGCAGTTACATCGGCAGGGGGCGAGGCGAGCAGTACTTC. This codes for CASSYIGRGRGEQYF.

V and J are TRBV7-2 and TRBJ2-7, with D possibly matching TRBD2 (5 bases). In germline, CDR1 is SGHTA, CDR2 FQGNSA. V dropped 5 bases and J dropped 3 bases, with 17 bases sitting between them. The CDR3 loop spans 15 amino acids. CDR3 in DNA: TGTGCCAGCAGCCCGGACTCCGTACGGGTCTACGAGCAGTACTTC. Protein: CASSPDSVRVYEQYF. Using reference TRBV7-2 and TRBJ2-7 for the parts outside the CDR3, the full variable domain is GAGVSQSPSNKVTEKGKDVELRCDPISGHTALYWYRQSLGQGLEFLIYFQGNSAPDKSGLPSDRFSAERTGGSVSTLTIQRTQQEDSAVYLCASSPDSVRVYEQYFGPGTRLTVT.

The gene calls are TRBV7-8 and TRBJ2-1; the match to TRBD2 covers 13 bases. Germline V gives CDR1 SGHVS, CDR2 FQNEAQ. With V trimmed by 2 bases and J by 7 bases, 11 bases remained unmatched. This CDR3 region has 18 residues. CDR3 in DNA: TGTGCCAGCAGCTTATTCCGCGGACTAGCGGGGGCCCGGAATGAGCAGTTCTTC. Amino acid sequence: CASSLFRGLAGARNEQFF.

A single count supports this clone. The chain employs TRBV3-1 (or the pseudogene TRBV3-2) and TRBJ1-2; 7 bases are shared with TRBD1. Trimming at V came to 4 bases and at J to 12 bases, leaving 14 bases not matched to a gene. The length of the CDR3 is 14 residues. Germline CDR1 LGHDT, CDR2 YNNKEL (reference sequence). CDR3 coding DNA: TGTGCCAGCAGCCTTGAGGGATCCCGACAGGGCAACACCTTC. This sequence encodes CASSLEGSRQGNTF.

This rearrangement joins TRBV18 to TRBJ2-7, with 13 bases aligning to TRBD2. The CDR3 contains 17 residues. The germline gives CDR1 KGHSH, CDR2 LQKENI. The J segment lost 0 bases and the V segment lost 3 bases, leaving 5 bases of the junction unmatched. The CDR3 sequence is CASSPSGLAGTSYEQYF. The CDR3, as DNA: TGTGCCAGCTCACCCTCGGGACTAGCGGGGACCTCCTACGAGCAGTACTTC.

The chain links TRBV13 to TRBJ1-2; TRBD1 aligns across 10 bases. CDR3 length: 13 amino acids. Germline V gives CDR1 PRHDT, CDR2 FYEKMQ (reference sequence). The ends lost 5 bases at V and 7 bases at J; junction bases unmatched: 4. CDR3 in DNA: TGTGCCAGCAGCGTCGGACAGGGGGGTGGCTACACCTTC. Protein sequence: CASSVGQGGGYTF.

The V and J genes are TRBV4-1 and TRBJ1-3, with D hard to call. Germline CDR1 is MGHRA and CDR2 is YSYEKL. V was cut by 3 bases and J by 3 bases, with 18 bases left in between. The length of the CDR3 is 17 residues. CDR3 amino acids: CASSHPPDSSFGNTIYF. For the CDR3, the DNA is TGCGCCAGCAGCCATCCCCCGGACTCCTCATTTGGAAACACCATATATTTT.

This chain connects TRBV18 to TRBJ1-5, with a possible D match to TRBD1 (5 bases). Trimming removed 3 bases from V and 9 bases from J, with 15 bases in between. Germline assignment: CDR1 KGHSH and CDR2 LQKENI. CDR3 size: 14 residues. The CDR3 sequence is CASSPLGARAPQHF. The CDR3, as DNA: TGTGCCAGCTCACCCCTAGGGGCTAGGGCGCCCCAGCATTTT.

The rearrangement uses TRBV6-5 and TRBJ2-1; D possibly corresponds to TRBD2 (5 bases). V lost 1 base, J lost 9 bases, and 19 bases lay in between. CDR1 is MNHEY, CDR2 SVGAGI, per germline. This CDR3 spans 16 amino acids. CDR3 sequence: CASSYYPSTMGGEQFF. In nucleotides, the CDR3 is TGTGCCAGCAGTTACTATCCTAGCACTATGGGTGGTGAGCAGTTCTTC.

V is TRBV10-2 and J is TRBJ1-3; D may be TRBD1 (6 bases). CDR3 length: 15 residues. Germline loops: CDR1 WSHSY, CDR2 SAAADI. Trimming cost V 6 bases and J 9 bases, with 21 bases left between them. The chain's CDR3 is CASSFSGQPLFTIYF. The CDR3 nucleotides are TGCGCCAGCAGCTTTTCCGGACAGCCACTCTTCACCATATATTTT.

The chain uses TRBV9 and TRBJ1-3, with TRBD1 identical over 9 bases. This CDR3 contains 16 residues. V was pared by 1 base and J by 0 bases, with 2 bases of the junction left unmatched. Germline-derived CDR1 and CDR2 are SGDLS and YYNGEE. DNA of the CDR3: TGTGCCAGCAGCGTATACAGGGGGCTCTCTGGAAACACCATATATTTT. Its protein product is CASSVYRGLSGNTIYF.

The sample holds one count of this clone. The rearrangement links TRBV30 to TRBJ1-2; 8 nucleotides agree with TRBD1. Germline CDR1 is GTSNPN and CDR2 is SVGIG (reference sequence). This CDR3 contains 12 residues. J was trimmed by 6 bases and V by 8 bases; bases with no gene match: 8. The CDR3 region is CAGDRGRNGYTF. CDR3 sequence (DNA): TGTGCCGGTGACAGGGGTAGGAATGGCTACACCTTC.

The chain recombines TRBV24-1 with TRBJ2-7; TRBD1 agrees at 9 bases. V shed 3 bases, J shed 3 bases, and the junction held 2 bases outside the gene matches. From germline, CDR1 is KGHDR and CDR2 SFDVKD. This CDR3 has 14 residues. CDR3 sequence reads: CATSDPGQGYEQYF. In DNA, the CDR3 is TGTGCCACCAGTGATCCGGGACAGGGCTACGAGCAGTACTTC.

This chain links TRBV3-1 (or the pseudogene TRBV3-2) with TRBJ1-2; perhaps TRBD1 as D (5 bases). V was trimmed by 1 base and J by 4 bases, leaving 13 bases between them. The CDR3 runs to 15 residues. Germline-derived CDR1 and CDR2 are LGHDT and YNNKEL (reference sequence). CDR3 sequence reads: CASSQVPGLAYGYTF. CDR3 sequence (DNA): TGTGCCAGCAGCCAAGTTCCGGGACTGGCCTATGGCTACACCTTC.

DNA for the CDR3: TGCAGTGCTTTGGGGGCCCGGGAGCAGTACTTC. Translating gives CSALGAREQYF. V gene TRBV20-1 combines with J gene TRBJ2-7; D possibly corresponds to TRBD1 (6 bases). This CDR3 has 11 amino acids. Deletions cut 5 bases from V and 7 bases from J, with 12 bases between. The germline V gene encodes CDR1 DFQATT and CDR2 SNEGSKA (reference sequence).

The chain employs TRBV6-5 and TRBJ2-2; D is perhaps TRBD1 (5 bases). CDR3 length equals 13 residues. V lost 5 bases and J 6 bases, leaving 10 bases between the germline ends. Germline V gene lookup returns CDR1 MNHEY and CDR2 SVGAGI. CDR3 loop: CASSIGVPGELFF. The CDR3 bases are TGTGCCAGCAGTATAGGGGTCCCCGGGGAGCTGTTTTTT.

This rearrangement joins TRBV18 to TRBJ1-1, with D perhaps TRBD1 (5 bases). Germline values: CDR1 KGHSH, CDR2 LQKENI. Trimming shortened V by 3 bases and J by 1 base, and 9 bases separated the two germline ends. CDR3 length: 14 amino acids. The CDR3 region has the DNA TGTGCCAGCTCACCGAAAGGACAGAACACTGAAGCTTTCTTT. It encodes CASSPKGQNTEAFF.

The chain employs TRBV3-1 (or the pseudogene TRBV3-2) and TRBJ2-7; D is ambiguous. The CDR3 loop spans 14 amino acids. The germline gives CDR1 LGHDT, CDR2 YNNKEL (reference sequence). V lost 1 base and J lost 5, with 12 bases in between. CDR3 coding DNA: TGTGCCAGCAGCCAAGCCCCAGCGTCGGACGAGCAGTACTTC. This translates into CASSQAPASDEQYF.